The 9 T cell receptor beta chains given below trace back to one sample, sequenced in a study of cytomegalovirus exposure and HLA in healthy donors (dated by TCRdb to between 2016 and 2019). Library preparation used the immunoSEQ multiplex PCR assay. For the multiplex PCR, a mixture combining 60 forward primers for TCR Vbeta segments and 13 reverse primers for TCR Jbeta segments was used. TCRdb obtained this table from immuneACCESS and retained in-frame rearrangements with V and J assigned. These tables miss some clones; where compared with another copy, unresolved V genes account for less than half of the shortfall, and the remainder is unexplained. The sample table holds approximately 250,000 clones, of which 70% to 90% were seen once. The ten largest clones take up 0.24% of the sample. Material for sequencing was PBMCs. These TCRs come from a girl aged 2 to 10 in good health and CMV-seronegative.

The rearrangement uses TRBV13 and TRBJ2-1; 12 bases are shared with TRBD2. The CDR3 totals 15 residues. The germline V gene encodes CDR1 PRHDT and CDR2 FYEKMQ (reference sequence). The trim removed 4 bases at V and 7 bases at J, leaving 5 bases unmatched. DNA for the CDR3: TGTGCCAGCAGCTATCCTAGCGGGGGGGCTAATGAGCAGTTCTTC. Residues: CASSYPSGGANEQFF. Full variable domain (rest looked up from reference TRBV13 and TRBJ2-1): AAGVIQSPRHLIKEKRETATLKCYPIPRHDTVYWYQQGPGQDPQFLISFYEKMQSDKGSIPDRFSAQQFSDYHSELNMSSLELGDSALYFCASSYPSGGANEQFFGPGTRLTVL.

V usage is TRBV19 and J usage is TRBJ2-1, with 8 bases aligning to TRBD1. Trimming at V came to 10 bases and at J to 6 bases, leaving 14 bases not matched to a gene. Germline CDR1 and CDR2: LNHDA and SQIVND (reference sequence). The CDR3 runs 15 residues. This CDR3 reads CATGGRTGWFNEQFF. The CDR3, as DNA: TGTGCCACCGGAGGAAGGACAGGGTGGTTCAATGAGCAGTTCTTC.

The chain links TRBV6-1 to TRBJ2-3; 8 bases match TRBD1. CDR3 size: 14 residues. The V gene's germline CDR1 is MNHNS and CDR2 SASEGT. The V gene end was trimmed by 5 bases and the J gene end by 6 bases; junction bases not matched to a gene: 7. CDR3 sequence: CASSTRTGQDTQYF. The CDR3 coding sequence is TGTGCCAGCAGTACCCGGACAGGGCAGGATACGCAGTATTTT.

This clone was found once. This chain connects TRBV4-1 to TRBJ2-1; 7 bases are shared with TRBD2. From germline, CDR1 is MGHRA and CDR2 YSYEKL. J was trimmed by 7 bases and V by 3 bases; bases with no gene match: 3. There are 13 residues in the CDR3. The CDR3 loop reads CASSQAGVNEQFF. CDR3 coding DNA: TGCGCCAGCAGCCAGGCGGGGGTGAATGAGCAGTTCTTC.

The chain recombines TRBV19 with TRBJ2-1; TRBD1 matches at 8 bases. The CDR3 contains 14 residues. Trimming took 3 bases from V and 13 from J; bases not matched to a gene: 11. CDR1 is LNHDA and CDR2 is SQIVND in the germline V gene (reference sequence). CDR3 in amino acids: CASSILGQAHVQFF. Written as DNA, the CDR3 is TGTGCCAGTAGTATTTTGGGACAGGCTCACGTCCAGTTCTTC.

This chain uses TRBV25-1 with TRBJ1-2, with D tentatively TRBD1 (5 bases). In germline, CDR1 is MGHDK, CDR2 SYGVNS. This CDR3 has 15 amino acids. V lost 1 base and J 0 bases, leaving 9 bases between the germline ends. The CDR3 DNA reads TGTGCCAGCAGTGAATCCGGGGGAACTAACTATGGCTACACCTTC. Its protein product is CASSESGGTNYGYTF.

For the CDR3, the DNA is TGCGCCAGCAGCGCCAGGGGAAGGACAGGGGTTTACGAGCAGTACTTC. It encodes CASSARGRTGVYEQYF. The rearrangement uses TRBV5-1 and TRBJ2-7, with TRBD1 identical over 9 bases. The CDR3 totals 16 residues. The germline V gene encodes CDR1 SGHRS and CDR2 YFSETQ. V shed 4 bases, J shed 4 bases, and the junction held 12 bases outside the gene matches.

This sequence joins TRBV6-1 and TRBJ2-5; a weak D match, TRBD2 (6 bases). This CDR3 comprises 14 residues. The V end was cut by 4 bases, the J end by 4 bases, with 13 bases between. CDR1 MNHNS and CDR2 SASEGT come from the germline V gene. The CDR3: CASSVIRDSETQYF. The CDR3, as DNA: TGTGCCAGCAGTGTAATCCGGGACTCAGAGACCCAGTACTTC.

This clone has only one observation. Mismatch with germline at one junction end may stem from a read error. J is TRBJ1-5 and V is TRBV6-5; D call uncertain. From germline, CDR1 is MNHEY and CDR2 SVGAGI. The CDR3 extends over 9 amino acids. The CDR3 DNA follows: TGTGCCAGCAGTGAACCCCTACGGTTT. Its translation is CASSEPLRF.